Here is one TCR beta chain with its context. The source of the sample is a study of T cells in Graves' hyperthyroidism and ophthalmopathy. Per germline, CDR1 SNHLY and CDR2 FYNNEI. The CDR3 is 15 residues long. Trimming left V 5 bases short and J 6 bases short, with 17 bases between. TCR beta CDR3 sequences were amplified from RNA transcripts. The HTBI primer set was used in a first-round RT-PCR of the TCR CDR3. TCRdb passed the multiplex PCR reads through MiXCR, listing each CDR3 protein once. The table includes about 500,000 distinct CDR3 sequences, 40% to 55% detected once. Diagnoses were made from clinical symptoms, serum measures (thyroxine and TRAb), thyroid ultrasound and orbital computed tomography.

The chain recombines TRBV2 with TRBJ1-5; D unclear. Sequenced: peripheral blood or thyroid tissue (not recorded which). The sequence was obtained from an adult woman with Graves' disease, either hyperthyroidism or ophthalmopathy (not recorded which). The CDR3: CASSKLRGKGQPQHF. The CDR3 coding sequence is TGTGCCAGCAGTAAACTTCGGGGAAAAGGTCAGCCCCAGCATTTT.